These T cell receptor beta chains were read from a single sample in a study of response to subunit inactivated influenza vaccine. TCRdb re-called the RT-PCR reads through MiXCR, storing one row per CDR3 protein. Of some 200,000 distinct CDR3 sequences listed, about 12% are singletons. This sample was shared with a second study, whose subject was T cells expressing NK-cell markers.

The sequencing here drew on CD8+ T cells sorted from PBMCs, taken roughly 13 days after vaccination. Source of these receptors: a middle-aged man who received an inactivated influenza vaccine. The CDR3 runs from the conserved cysteine through the conserved F or W. A D gene is named only where the DNA matches it firmly. Some rows mark clone size as missing; the rest say once, few, many or name a class of expanded clone.

d_gene,len,j_gene,v_gene,abundance,CDR3nt,CDR3aa
NA,13,TRBJ1-3,TRBV6-5,NA,TGTGCCAGCAGTTACTCTGCAGGAAACACCATATATTTT,CASSYSAGNTIYF
TRBD1,14,TRBJ2-7,TRBV5-1,few,TGCGCCAGCAGCTTGGTACAGGGGGCGGGAGAGCAGTACTTC,CASSLVQGAGEQYF
TRBD1,15,TRBJ2-7,TRBV20-1,NA,TGCAGTGCTAGAGACCGAGCCGGGACAGGCAGCGAGCAGTACTTC,CSARDRAGTGSEQYF
TRBD2,15,TRBJ2-4,TRBV6-2/TRBV6-3,many,TGTGCCAGCAAAAAGCGGGACCTTGCCAAAAACATTCAGTACTTC,CASKKRDLAKNIQYF
NA,15,TRBJ2-7,TRBV2,few,TGTGCCAGCAGTGAACTAACAGGTCTCAACTACGAGCAGTACTTC,CASSELTGLNYEQYF
NA,15,TRBJ2-1,TRBV10-3,many,TGTGCCATCAGTACCCCGGGGGTACGTCAAAATGAGCAGTTCTTC,CAISTPGVRQNEQFF
NA,14,TRBJ2-3,TRBV11-2,NA,TGTGCCAGCAGCTTCGGGGGATCCACAGATACGCAGTATTTT,CASSFGGSTDTQYF
NA,15,TRBJ2-3,TRBV6-1,NA,TGTGCCAGCACGTCGGTAGCAGGAATGACAGATACGCAGTATTTT,CASTSVAGMTDTQYF
TRBD2,15,TRBJ2-7,TRBV15,NA,TGTGCCACCAGCAGAGAAAGCGGGGTATCCTACGAGCAGTACTTC,CATSRESGVSYEQYF
NA,14,TRBJ2-3,TRBV4-2,few,TGTGCCAGCAGCCAATCTAGCAGCACAGATACGCAGTATTTT,CASSQSSSTDTQYF
TRBD2,15,TRBJ2-7,TRBV20-1,NA,TGCAGTGCTAGAGATCTAAAGGCGGGAGCTTACGAGCAGTACTTC,CSARDLKAGAYEQYF
NA,12,TRBJ1-1,TRBV7-9,NA,TGTGCCAGCAGCGCTACCGTGGCTGAAGCTTTCTTT,CASSATVAEAFF
NA,15,TRBJ2-7,TRBV12-3/TRBV12-4,few,TGTGCCAGCACCACAACCGGGACAATAACCTACGAGCAGTACTTC,CASTTTGTITYEQYF
NA,15,TRBJ2-1,TRBV6-2/TRBV6-3,NA,TGTGCCAGCAGTTCGGGGCGGGGTCGTTCCAATGAGCAGTTCTTC,CASSSGRGRSNEQFF
TRBD2,20,TRBJ2-3,TRBV27,NA,TGTGCCAGCAGTCCCGAGGGACTAGCGGGGGCCGATTATAGCACAGATACGCAGTATTTT,CASSPEGLAGADYSTDTQYF
NA,11,TRBJ2-7,TRBV7-9,NA,TGTGCCAGCAGCCACTCCGACGAGCAGTACTTC,CASSHSDEQYF
TRBD2,14,TRBJ2-7,TRBV29-1,few,TGCAGCGTTGTGGGTACTAGCGTGACCTACGAGCAGTACTTC,CSVVGTSVTYEQYF
NA,15,TRBJ2-1,TRBV7-9,NA,TGTGCCAGCAGCCCCCGACAGGAAGTTTACAATGAGCAGTTCTTC,CASSPRQEVYNEQFF
NA,15,TRBJ2-1,TRBV20-1,few,TGCAGTGCCATACCAGCGGAGAGCTCCTACAATGAGCAGTTCTTC,CSAIPAESSYNEQFF
NA,8,TRBJ1-1,TRBV20-1,NA,TGCAGTACCCCTGAGGCTTTCTTT,CSTPEAFF
TRBD2,14,TRBJ2-2,TRBV28,few,TGTGCCGCTTCTGTTCTAGCGGGAGGTGGGGAGCTGTTTTTT,CAASVLAGGGELFF
TRBD1,16,TRBJ2-7,TRBV6-2/TRBV6-3,once,TGTGCCAGCAGCCAGACCTGGACAGGGGAATCCTACGAGCAGTACTTC,CASSQTWTGESYEQYF
TRBD1,15,TRBJ2-1,TRBV24-1,NA,TGTGCCACCAGTGAACACGGGACAGGGAACAATGAGCAGTTCTTC,CATSEHGTGNNEQFF
TRBD1,12,TRBJ1-4,TRBV29-1,few,TGCAGCGCACAGGGGGTGGGGAAAAAACTGTTTTTT,CSAQGVGKKLFF
NA,15,TRBJ2-4,TRBV25-1,few,TGTGCCAGCAGTGAATATACCGGGAGAGAAAACATTCAGTACTTC,CASSEYTGRENIQYF
NA,14,TRBJ2-7,TRBV20-1,few,TGCAGTGCTAGAGATCCGGGCGGCTACTACGAGCAGTACTTC,CSARDPGGYYEQYF
TRBD1,14,TRBJ1-1,TRBV7-9,many,TGTGCCAGCAGCCTCCGGGGACAGGGACATGAAGCTTTCTTT,CASSLRGQGHEAFF
NA,13,TRBJ1-5,TRBV12-3/TRBV12-4,NA,TGTGCCAGCAACCCGACGGAGGGGCCGCCCCAGCATTTT,CASNPTEGPPQHF
TRBD1,17,TRBJ2-3,TRBV28,few,TGTGCCGGCATGACCACAGGGGCACCATCCTCCACCGATACGCAGTATTTT,CAGMTTGAPSSTDTQYF
NA,12,TRBJ1-1,TRBV7-6,few,TGTGCCAGCAGCTCCCCCCCGGATGAAGCTTTCTTT,CASSSPPDEAFF
NA,13,TRBJ2-3,TRBV3-1,NA,TGTGCCAGCAGCCGACTGAGCACAGATACGCAGTATTTT,CASSRLSTDTQYF
NA,12,TRBJ2-7,TRBV10-1,NA,TGCGCCAGCATCGACAGCTCCTACGAGCAGTACTTC,CASIDSSYEQYF
NA,11,TRBJ2-5,TRBV6-2/TRBV6-3,few,TGTGCCACCTGGTTCCGGGAGACCCAGTACTTC,CATWFRETQYF
TRBD1,15,TRBJ1-1,TRBV2,few,TGTGCCAGCAGTGGGCAGGGGGCGCCGAACACTGAAGCTTTCTTT,CASSGQGAPNTEAFF
NA,16,TRBJ1-6,TRBV30,few,TGTGCCTGGAGTTCGACGGAGTCCACTTATAATTCACCCCTCCACTTT,CAWSSTESTYNSPLHF
TRBD1,13,TRBJ2-5,TRBV6-5,few,TGTGCCAGCAGTTCGCAGGGGGCGGGGACCCAGTACTTC,CASSSQGAGTQYF
TRBD1,17,TRBJ1-1,TRBV11-2,many,TGTGCCAGCAGCATTCTCGGCGGGGACAGGGGTAACACTGAAGCTTTCTTT,CASSILGGDRGNTEAFF
TRBD2,14,TRBJ2-3,TRBV5-1,few,TGCGCCAGCAGCCTTAGCGGGAAACCAGATACGCAGTATTTT,CASSLSGKPDTQYF
TRBD2,17,TRBJ2-7,TRBV7-6,NA,TGTGCCAGCAGCTTAGATGTAGCGGGAGGCCTTTCCTACGAGCAGTACTTC,CASSLDVAGGLSYEQYF
NA,14,TRBJ2-1,TRBV4-3,NA,TGCGCCAGCAGCCGGACACTAGTTTACAATGAGCAGTTCTTC,CASSRTLVYNEQFF
TRBD2,17,TRBJ2-3,TRBV27,NA,TGTGCCAGCGGAGCGGGAGGGCCCTGGGAAGGCACAGATACGCAGTATTTT,CASGAGGPWEGTDTQYF
NA,14,TRBJ1-4,TRBV7-9,few,TGTGCCAGCAGCGGATTTCGGGGGAACGAAAAACTGTTTTTT,CASSGFRGNEKLFF
TRBD1,16,TRBJ2-5,TRBV7-8,NA,TGTGCCAGCAGCACGGACAGGCGAGGTACACTGGAGACCCAGTACTTC,CASSTDRRGTLETQYF
NA,16,TRBJ2-5,TRBV25-1,few,TGTGCCAGCAGTGAATGGGGGGGCATGAACCAAGAGACCCAGTACTTC,CASSEWGGMNQETQYF
TRBD1,16,TRBJ1-1,TRBV4-2,few,TGTGCCAGCAGCCATGGGACAGGGGATGAAGTCACTGAAGCTTTCTTT,CASSHGTGDEVTEAFF
NA,12,TRBJ2-1,TRBV29-1,many,TGCAGCGTTGAAGTCTGGGGCGGTGAGCAGTTCTTC,CSVEVWGGEQFF
NA,16,TRBJ2-1,TRBV9,NA,TGTGCCAGCAGCGTAGAACTGAGTCAAGGGAGCAATGAGCAGTTCTTC,CASSVELSQGSNEQFF
TRBD2,16,TRBJ2-7,TRBV28,NA,TGTGCCAGCAGTTTAACTAGCGGGCGCGGCTCCTACGAGCAGTACTTC,CASSLTSGRGSYEQYF
TRBD2,15,TRBJ2-1,TRBV7-2,many,TGTGCCAGCAGCTACGGGACTAGCGATTACAATGAGCAGTTCTTC,CASSYGTSDYNEQFF
TRBD2,16,TRBJ2-7,TRBV9,many,TGTGCCAGCAGCGTCCGGACTAGCGGGAATCTAGACGAGCAGTACTTC,CASSVRTSGNLDEQYF
NA,14,TRBJ2-3,TRBV25-1,few,TGTGCCAGCAGTGAATATTCCCTGGCAGATACGCAGTATTTT,CASSEYSLADTQYF
NA,16,TRBJ2-1,TRBV24-1,NA,TGTGCCACCAGTGGCTCATCCCCGGGGTCCTACAATGAGCAGTTCTTC,CATSGSSPGSYNEQFF
NA,14,TRBJ2-7,TRBV28,few,TGTGCCAGTGAACAGGGATTTAAGAGCTACGAGCAGTACTTC,CASEQGFKSYEQYF
NA,16,TRBJ2-1,TRBV7-9,many,TGTGCCAGCAGCTTAGGTCAGCTCCCGGCGGTCTATGAGCAGTTCTTC,CASSLGQLPAVYEQFF
NA,14,TRBJ2-7,TRBV18,NA,TGTGCCAGCTCACCACCGTGGGGGGACTACGAGCAGTACTTC,CASSPPWGDYEQYF
TRBD2,19,TRBJ2-3,TRBV15,many,TGTGCCACCAGCAGAACTCCTCATCTAGCGGCCCTAATAACAGATACGCAGTATTTT,CATSRTPHLAALITDTQYF
NA,17,TRBJ2-1,TRBV4-3,many,TGCGCCAGCAGCCAAGAGGACGCATCCAGCTCCTACAATGAGCAGTTCTTC,CASSQEDASSSYNEQFF